This T cell receptor (beta chain) was sequenced in a study of cytomegalovirus exposure and HLA in healthy donors. Assay used: immunoSEQ multiplex PCR; TCRdb lists only in-frame clones, some missing. The table lists 65,000 to 70,000 clones, over 80% of them singletons. In the case of this clone: Antigen: not known.

Study observations and caveats: Reports described diagnosis of cytomegalovirus status by the classifier as highly specific and sensitive. Within the 120 validation repertoires, first-cohort TCR clusters tended to co-occur, according to a later analysis.

Germline CDR1 SGHNT, CDR2 YYREEE (reference sequence). This CDR3 has 16 residues. V lost 0 bases to trimming and J lost 5 bases; unmatched junction nucleotides: 5. V gene TRBV5-4 combines with J gene TRBJ2-2, with 9 bases lining up with TRBD1. Source material: PBMCs. This clonotype was obtained from a man between 18 and 35 years old in good health and CMV-seronegative. CDR3 amino acids: CASSLGGTGYTGELFF. In nucleotides, the CDR3 is TGTGCCAGCAGCTTGGGCGGGACAGGGTATACCGGGGAGCTGTTTTTT.